The T cell receptor beta chain under discussion was sequenced for a study of blood T cell repertoires in COVID-19. In the study overall: Whether acute or convalescent, the COVID-19 samples came from the United States, Italy and Spain.

This clone was seen only once. The CDR3 extends over 15 amino acids. Trimming pared 6 bases from V and 6 bases from J, leaving 20 bases between. Germline CDR1 is MNHEY and CDR2 is SVGEGT. Allocation to cohorts depended on clinical history reported by the participants. Method: immunoSEQ multiplex PCR; TCRdb's copy keeps in-frame clones and lacks some. Found here are hundreds of thousands of clones, about nine tenths of them singletons; the top ten hold around 10%. The rearrangement links TRBV6-2 or TRBV6-3 to TRBJ1-2; D possibly corresponds to TRBD1 (6 bases). The sample was PBMCs or T cells enriched from blood (not recorded which). The sequence derives from a woman aged 18 to 35 who had recovered from COVID-19. The CDR3 region is CASSRAQGRKDGYTF. CDR3 DNA: TGTGCCAGCAGCCGGGCACAGGGAAGGAAGGATGGCTACACCTTC.